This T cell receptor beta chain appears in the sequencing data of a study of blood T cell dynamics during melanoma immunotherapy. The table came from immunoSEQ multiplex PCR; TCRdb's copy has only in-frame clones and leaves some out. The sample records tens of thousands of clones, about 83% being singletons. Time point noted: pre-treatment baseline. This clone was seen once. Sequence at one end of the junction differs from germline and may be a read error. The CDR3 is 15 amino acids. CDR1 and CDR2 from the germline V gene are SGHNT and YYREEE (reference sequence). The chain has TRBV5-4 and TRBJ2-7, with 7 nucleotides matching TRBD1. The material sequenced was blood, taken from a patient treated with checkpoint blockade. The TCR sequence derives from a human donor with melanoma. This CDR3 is CASSLETGSWYEQYF. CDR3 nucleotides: TGCGCCAGCAGCCTCGAGACAGGGTCCTGGTACGAGCAGTACTTC.